The clone carrying this T cell receptor (beta chain) is termed medium-sized. The antigen remains undetermined. These data belong to a study of T cells in localized non-small cell lung cancer. The length of the CDR3 is 14 residues. V was clipped by 3 bases and J by 5 bases, with 11 bases between them. Germline V lookup: CDR1 SGHTA, CDR2 FQGTGA. Study-wide results and limits: Among the tissues sampled, uninvolved adjacent lung had the highest T cell clonality, above tumor.

Some clones are missing from TCRdb's copy, which holds only in-frame ones; the method was immunoSEQ multiplex PCR. This sample has 25,000 to 35,000 clones, with roughly 91% found just once. Sequencing was performed on peripheral blood, taken before any cancer treatment. This receptor was obtained from a female donor older than 55 with stage III squamous cell lung carcinoma. The V gene is TRBV7-3, the J gene TRBJ2-1; D not resolved. The CDR3 coding sequence is TGTGCCAGCAGCTTCGGCGGCGCGCACAATGAGCAGTTCTTC. Translated, it gives CASSFGGAHNEQFF. The entire variable domain, with the rest obtained from reference TRBV7-3 and TRBJ2-1, is as follows: GAGVSQTPSNKVTEKGKYVELRCDPISGHTALYWYRQSLGQGPEFLIYFQGTGAADDSGLPNDRFFAVRPEGSVSTLKIQRTERGDSAVYLCASSFGGAHNEQFFGPGTRLTVL.